This TCR beta chain was captured by sequencing in a study of T-cell memory formation after mild COVID-19. Findings of the study overall: The study found balanced CD4/CD8 in clones contracting day 15 to 85 and a CD4+ lean in later expanders.

The CDR3 has 13 amino acids. Germline V gives CDR1 SGHRS, CDR2 YFSETQ. This clonotype turned up a few times. Its specificity is not known. One end of the junction varies from germline; a read error may be responsible. TCRdb processed the 5' RACE reads anew with MiXCR; each CDR3 protein has one entry. The sample carries hundreds of thousands of distinct CDR3 sequences, 25% to 30% recorded once. The genes are TRBV5-1 and TRBJ1-1; D gene ambiguous. The material sequenced was PBMCs or a T cell subset sorted from them (not recorded which). This sequence originates from an adult woman who had mild COVID-19 (a few samples of this study predate the infection). Cell type and time point are not known. CDR3 DNA: TGTGCCAGCAGTCGAGGCCTGAACACTGAAGCTTTCTTT. Its translation: CASSRGLNTEAFF.